The present T cell receptor (beta chain) was sequenced within a study of blood T cell repertoires in COVID-19. On the study more broadly: From the United States, Italy and Spain came samples of acute and convalescent COVID-19. The cDNA or gDNA used as material had been derived from T cells, B-cell-depleted T cells, or PBMCs.

A note on this clone: This CDR3 is also generated by other DNA sequences in the sample.

In the authors' methods: Quantification of nucleated cells was approximated via reference gene primer amplification. Assay used: immunoSEQ multiplex PCR; TCRdb lists only in-frame clones, some missing. Clone size and V and J calls were adopted from that table, with D and trimming inferred from the DNA. Here the sample spans around 160,000 clones, roughly 76% being singletons. Input material: peripheral blood. This receptor was taken from a human donor with acute or convalescent COVID-19. The donor label of this sample is uncertain.

Written as DNA, the CDR3 is TGTGCCAGCTCACCTCGACAGCAAGAGACCCAGTACTTC. Protein: CASSPRQQETQYF. V is TRBV18 and J is TRBJ2-5, with D perhaps TRBD1 (5 bases). Between the trimmed V and J ends, which lost 3 bases and 2 bases, there was a span of 7 bases. CDR1 is KGHSH and CDR2 is LQKENI in the germline V gene. This CDR3 spans 13 amino acids.